Reported below is one T cell receptor beta chain. The sample is drawn from a study of human T cells and chemical hapten exposure. Study-wide context: Across samples, TCR yields varied, mostly owing to small differences in pooled library volumes.

Time point denoted: patch test 3, about 24 weeks after DPC sensitization. The treatment was: therapeutic diphenylcyclopropenone sensitization with weekly scalp DPC. Unique molecular identifiers were linked by the library to individual cDNA molecules. One entry per CDR3 protein results from TCRdb running MiXCR on the RACE reads. Here the sample spans 150,000 to 200,000 distinct CDR3 sequences, roughly a quarter being singletons. CDR1 and CDR2 (germline): SGHTA, FQGTGA. The V end lost 4 bases, the J end lost 0 bases, and 13 bases lay between the germline ends. This CDR3 spans 17 amino acids. The chain employs TRBV7-3 and TRBJ2-6; D perhaps matches TRBD2 (7 bases). This specimen was whole blood, taken in connection with sensitization to the hapten diphenylcyclopropenone (DPC). This clonotype was obtained from a woman aged 18-29 years with alopecia areata. Some clones in this sample may be carry-over from other donors' samples. CDR3 DNA sequence: TGTGCCAGCAGCTCTAAGGGGGGGGACTCTGGGGCCAACGTCCTGACTTTC. Its translation: CASSSKGGDSGANVLTF.